Below, 28 T cell receptor beta chains from the same sample are listed, as sequenced in a study of immune cell composition in non-small cell lung cancer. TCRdb's copy holds only in-frame clones and misses some; the assay was immunoSEQ multiplex PCR. Altogether about 4,600 clones are present, about 80% being singletons, with the ten largest covering over 15%. The sample taken for sequencing was lung tumor tissue. These receptors came from a human donor with non-small cell lung cancer.

The J gene is TRBJ1-6, the V gene TRBV6-1; D is unclear. V lost 1 base and J 0 bases, leaving 13 bases between the germline ends. Germline V gene sequence: CDR1 MNHNS, CDR2 SASEGT. This CDR3 is built from 18 residues. CDR3 loop: CASSEDSPGSSYNSPLHF. DNA for the CDR3: TGTGCCAGCAGTGAAGATTCCCCAGGAAGCTCCTATAATTCACCCCTCCACTTT.

A word on this clone: The junction differs from germline at one of its ends, possibly a read error. This chain joins TRBV7-7 and TRBJ2-1; TRBD2 agrees at 9 bases. The CDR3 runs to 15 residues. Germline loops: CDR1 SSHAT, CDR2 FNYEAQ (reference sequence). The CDR3 is CASSSGLAAMHEQFF. The DNA for the CDR3 is TGTGCTAGCAGCTCGGGACTAGCAGCTATGCATGAGCAGTTCTTC.

The chain combines TRBV19 with TRBJ2-1, with TRBD1 identical over 11 bases. Germline V gene lookup returns CDR1 LNHDA and CDR2 SQIVND (reference sequence). After removal of 4 bases from V and 14 bases from J, the junction contained 16 bases not matched to a gene. The CDR3 is made up of 16 amino acids. The CDR3 nucleotides are TGTGCCAGTAGTAAGGGAGGACAGGGGGCAATTCCTGGGGAGTTCTTC. It yields the protein CASSKGGQGAIPGEFF.

The gene calls are TRBV2 and TRBJ2-7; TRBD1 aligns across 12 bases. The CDR3 is made up of 18 amino acids. The V segment lost 0 bases and the J segment 4 bases; nucleotides outside the gene matches: 10. Germline CDR1 and CDR2: SNHLY and FYNNEI. The CDR3 sequence: CASSEARLGQGAPYEQYF. The CDR3 DNA reads TGTGCCAGCAGTGAAGCTCGCCTGGGACAGGGGGCGCCTTACGAGCAGTACTTC.

The chain combines TRBV7-9 with TRBJ2-3; 7 bases are shared with TRBD1. This CDR3 is 12 amino acids long. Trimming removed 4 bases from V and 6 bases from J; junction bases left unmatched: 1. Germline assignment: CDR1 SEHNR and CDR2 FQNEAQ (reference sequence). CDR3 in DNA: TGTGCCAGCAGCTCCAGGGGGGATACGCAGTATTTT. Translated: CASSSRGDTQYF.

In this sample, this clone turned up a few times. The V and J genes are TRBV5-1 and TRBJ1-6, with TRBD1 matching over 9 bases. The length of the CDR3 is 14 residues. Germline trimming cut 3 bases from V and 11 bases from J; bases unmatched to any gene: 6. Germline loops: CDR1 SGHRS, CDR2 YFSETQ. CDR3 residues: CASSYTGGAAPLHF. For the CDR3, the DNA is TGCGCCAGCAGCTACACAGGGGGCGCCGCACCCCTCCACTTT.

The rearrangement links TRBV28 to TRBJ2-7; 7 bases map to TRBD2. V lost 6 bases to trimming and J lost 1 base; unmatched junction nucleotides: 9. The CDR3 has 15 amino acids. Germline V gives CDR1 MDHEN, CDR2 SYDVKM. The CDR3 here is CASRVSGMGSYEQYF. DNA of the CDR3: TGTGCCAGCAGGGTAAGCGGGATGGGTTCCTACGAGCAGTACTTC.

The V and J genes are TRBV10-2 and TRBJ2-7; a possible D gene is TRBD1 (7 bases). The CDR3 consists of 14 residues. The V and J ends lost 6 bases and 3 bases respectively, with 15 bases between them. Germline V gene data show CDR1 as WSHSY and CDR2 as SAAADI. DNA of the CDR3: TGCGCCAGCAGCCAGGACCAGGGGGGCTACGAGCAGTACTTC. Translation gives CASSQDQGGYEQYF.

V gene TRBV30 combines with J gene TRBJ2-1, with 8 bases identical to TRBD2. After removal of 3 bases from V and 3 bases from J, the junction contained 7 bases not matched to a gene. Germline V gene sequence: CDR1 GTSNPN, CDR2 SVGIG (reference sequence). The CDR3 length is 15 residues. The CDR3 loop is CAWSSRGAFYNEQFF. In DNA form, the CDR3 reads TGTGCCTGGAGCTCGCGGGGGGCTTTCTACAATGAGCAGTTCTTC.

This clone appeared a few times. This rearrangement joins TRBV6-5 to TRBJ2-7; the D gene is possibly TRBD2 (6 bases). This CDR3 comprises 15 residues. V lost 4 bases and J lost 4, with 17 bases in between. Germline V gene data show CDR1 as MNHEY and CDR2 as SVGAGI. CDR3 amino acids: CASSSEGSGDYEQYF. For the CDR3, the DNA is TGTGCCAGCAGTTCGGAGGGTAGCGGAGATTACGAGCAGTACTTC.

The chain recombines TRBV11-3 with TRBJ2-7; no definite D call. This CDR3 has 13 residues. Germline V gives CDR1 SGHNT, CDR2 YENEEA. The V and J ends lost 6 bases and 6 bases respectively, with 15 bases between them. CDR3 coding DNA: TGTGCCAGCAGTCTTGGCCCGCTCAGCGAGCAGTACTTC. It translates to CASSLGPLSEQYF.

This clone has only a few counts. The V gene is TRBV5-4, the J gene TRBJ2-7; 7 bases map to TRBD1. The CDR3 spans 13 residues. Germline V gives CDR1 SGHNT, CDR2 YYREEE (reference sequence). V dropped 4 bases and J dropped 3; count of bases not matched to a gene: 4. The CDR3 DNA follows: TGTGCCAGCAGCCATTCAGGGGGCTACGAGCAGTACTTC. Residues: CASSHSGGYEQYF. The whole variable domain, filled in from reference TRBV5-4 and TRBJ2-7, reads ETGVTQSPTHLIKTRGQQVTLRCSSQSGHNTVSWYQQALGQGPQFIFQYYREEENGRGNFPPRFSGLQFPNYSSELNVNALELDDSALYLCASSHSGGYEQYFGPGTRLTVT.

The CDR3 loop is CASTSQSNQPQHF. The CDR3 region has the DNA TGTGCCAGCACATCCCAAAGCAATCAGCCCCAGCATTTT. The gene calls are TRBV28 and TRBJ1-5; D is unresolved. The CDR3 is made up of 13 amino acids. Germline V gene sequence: CDR1 MDHEN, CDR2 SYDVKM. The ends were cut back, 7 bases at V and 1 base at J, with 8 bases in the middle.

V is TRBV7-2 and J is TRBJ2-2; the D is unclear. Trimming pared 1 base from V and 3 bases from J, leaving 12 bases between. Germline V gene data show CDR1 as SGHTA and CDR2 as FQGNSA. This CDR3 is built from 16 residues. The CDR3 is CASSLVGFADTGELFF. The CDR3 nucleotides read TGTGCCAGCAGCTTAGTTGGGTTCGCGGACACCGGGGAGCTGTTTTTT.

CDR3 sequence: CASRKQGGSNYGYTF. The CDR3 region has the DNA TGTGCCAGCAGAAAACAGGGAGGGTCAAACTATGGCTACACCTTC. V and J are TRBV6-5 and TRBJ1-2; D is possibly TRBD1 (6 bases). V lost 6 bases, J lost 2 bases, and 16 bases lay in between. CDR1 and CDR2 from the germline V gene are MNHEY and SVGAGI. This CDR3 region has 15 residues.

The chain has TRBV9 and TRBJ2-2; the match to TRBD2 covers 9 bases. The CDR3 is made up of 18 amino acids. Germline V lookup: CDR1 SGDLS, CDR2 YYNGEE. Unmatched junction bases numbered 9, after V lost 0 bases and J lost 3 bases. CDR3 DNA sequence: TGTGCCAGCAGCGTAGCTCTCCAGCGGGAGGTGGACACCGGGGAGCTGTTTTTT. It yields the protein CASSVALQREVDTGELFF.

The chain combines TRBV7-8 with TRBJ2-5; D might be TRBD2 (5 bases). The CDR3 has 14 amino acids. Germline CDR1 reads SGHVS; CDR2 reads FQNEAQ. V gave up 1 base and J gave up 4 bases, with 10 bases separating them. The chain's CDR3 is CASSLGTSSETQYF. CDR3 in DNA: TGTGCCAGCAGCTTAGGGACTTCCTCAGAGACCCAGTACTTC. Supplemented by reference TRBV7-8 and TRBJ2-5, the full variable domain reads GAGVSQSPRYKVAKRGQDVALRCDPISGHVSLFWYQQALGQGPEFLTYFQNEAQLDKSGLPSDRFFAERPEGSVSTLKIQRTQQEDSAVYLCASSLGTSSETQYFGPGTRLLVL.

This rearrangement joins TRBV7-9 to TRBJ1-1, with D unclear. The CDR3 has 13 residues. V was cut by 3 bases and J by 1 base, with 6 bases left in between. Germline CDR1 reads SEHNR; CDR2 reads FQNEAQ (reference sequence). The CDR3 nucleotides are TGTGCCAGCAGCTTGAGCAAGAACACTGAAGCTTTCTTT. It yields the protein CASSLSKNTEAFF. The full variable domain, rest sourced from reference TRBV7-9 and TRBJ1-1, is DTGVSQNPRHKITKRGQNVTFRCDPISEHNRLYWYRQTLGQGPEFLTYFQNEAQLEKSRLLSDRFSAERPKGSFSTLEIQRTEQGDSAMYLCASSLSKNTEAFFGQGTRLTVV.

This clone was detected only a few times. The chain has TRBV7-6 and TRBJ1-5; D unresolved. The CDR3 has 14 amino acids. CDR1 SGHVS and CDR2 FNYEAQ come from the germline V gene. Deletions cut 0 bases from V and 6 bases from J, with 9 bases between. CDR3 amino acids: CASSLAEGGQPQHF. CDR3 nucleotide sequence: TGTGCCAGCAGCTTAGCGGAGGGCGGTCAGCCCCAGCATTTT.

The chain joins TRBV20-1 to TRBJ2-1; no firm D call. V lost 1 base and J 9 bases, leaving 7 bases between the germline ends. The CDR3 has 11 amino acids. Germline loops: CDR1 DFQATT, CDR2 SNEGSKA (reference sequence). In DNA form, the CDR3 reads TGCAGTGCTAGAGGATCCGGTGAGCAGTTCTTC. It codes for CSARGSGEQFF.

V usage is TRBV6-5 and J usage is TRBJ1-1; TRBD1 matches 8 bases. V trimming: 9 bases; J trimming: 0 bases; junction bases outside the gene matches: 6. The CDR3 sequence is 14 residues long. The germline gives CDR1 MNHEY, CDR2 SVGAGI. The DNA of the CDR3 is TGTGCCAGTCGGTCAGGGGGCATGAACACTGAAGCTTTCTTT. The encoded protein is CASRSGGMNTEAFF.

This clone appeared a single time. CDR3 amino acids: CASSLRGPKNIQYF. In nucleotides, the CDR3 is TGTGCCAGCAGCTTGAGGGGGCCCAAAAACATTCAGTACTTC. The chain joins TRBV5-6 to TRBJ2-4, with 7 bases fitting TRBD1. Losses at the gene ends were 1 base for V and 2 bases for J; bases not matched to a gene: 0. The CDR3 consists of 14 residues. Germline CDR1 reads SGHDT; CDR2 reads YYEEEE.

V gene TRBV5-6 combines with J gene TRBJ2-7, with D tentatively TRBD2 (6 bases). The germline V gene encodes CDR1 SGHDT and CDR2 YYEEEE. The CDR3 is 15 residues long. Trimming removed 4 bases from V and 3 bases from J, with 17 bases in between. CDR3 coding DNA: TGTGCCAGCAGCCGGGGGTCCCAAGCCGGCTACGAGCAGTACTTC. This codes for CASSRGSQAGYEQYF.

The gene calls are TRBV27 and TRBJ2-7; 7 bases map to TRBD1. This CDR3 is built from 17 residues. Germline V CDR1 and CDR2: MNHEY, SMNVEV (reference sequence). Trimming cost V 7 bases and J 0 bases; bases outside gene matches: 15. This chain's CDR3 is CASIPGQYHRFSYEQYF. The CDR3 nucleotides are TGTGCCAGCATCCCGGGACAGTACCACCGTTTCTCCTACGAGCAGTACTTC.

J is TRBJ1-2 and V is TRBV5-6; no firm D call. V lost 0 bases and J 5 bases, leaving 8 bases between the germline ends. The CDR3 length is 13 residues. Germline V gene data show CDR1 as SGHDT and CDR2 as YYEEEE. CDR3 DNA: TGTGCCAGCAGCTTGGACAGCGGGTATGGCTACACCTTC. Amino acids: CASSLDSGYGYTF.

By sample fraction, this clone is medium-sized (0.01 to 0.1%). The rearrangement uses TRBV2 and TRBJ2-6; D not certain. Trimming pared 6 bases from V and 0 bases from J, leaving 12 bases between. Germline loops: CDR1 SNHLY, CDR2 FYNNEI. CDR3 size: 16 residues. CDR3 amino acids: CASRQLSSSGANVLTF. The CDR3 DNA sequence: TGTGCCAGCAGGCAGCTCTCTAGCTCTGGGGCCAACGTCCTGACTTTC. Drawing the rest from reference TRBV2 and TRBJ2-6, the complete variable domain is EPEVTQTPSHQVTQMGQEVILRCVPISNHLYFYWYRQILGQKVEFLVSFYNNEISEKSEIFDDQFSVERPDGSNFTLKIRSTKLEDSAMYFCASRQLSSSGANVLTFGAGSRLTVL.

The CDR3 loop reads CASSFGRRRDYNSPLHF. CDR3 coding DNA: TGCGCCAGCAGCTTTGGTAGGCGACGGGACTATAATTCACCCCTCCACTTT. The V and J genes are TRBV5-1 and TRBJ1-6; unclear D gene. V lost 2 bases, J lost 3 bases, and 15 bases lay in between. The germline gives CDR1 SGHRS, CDR2 YFSETQ. This CDR3 is 17 amino acids long.

The chain employs TRBV6-5 and TRBJ1-1; D is uncertain. Per germline, CDR1 MNHEY and CDR2 SVGAGI. The CDR3 is 16 amino acids. V lost 0 bases to trimming and J lost 4 bases, with 15 bases between them. The CDR3 spells CASSYSSKGSGTEAFF. As DNA, the CDR3 is TGTGCCAGCAGTTACTCGAGTAAAGGGAGCGGCACTGAAGCTTTCTTT.